This T cell receptor beta chain was profiled in a study of beta chain features in type 1 diabetes. Study conclusions and caveats: Researchers cautioned that cDNA sequencing could over-represent cells with high TCR expression. The similarity of naive, central memory and Treg TCRB repertoires appeared greater among patients than among healthy donors.

The sequenced template was cDNA made from the entire isolated RNA. Clones were sequenced by immunoSEQ multiplex PCR, and TCRdb holds only the in-frame ones, with some missing. The sample has around 400,000 clones; roughly an eighth are singletons. About this clone itself: Its target is unknown.

The specimen sequenced was naive CD4+ T cells from blood. This TCR was sampled from a man aged 18-30 years in good health.

The CDR3: CAIGGAGSGNTIYF. CDR3 sequence (DNA): TGTGCCATCGGCGGGGCGGGCTCTGGAAACACCATATATTTT. The rearrangement links TRBV10-3 to TRBJ1-3; D is possibly TRBD1 (5 bases). The V end was cut by 8 bases, the J end by 0 bases, with 11 bases between. There are 14 residues in the CDR3. Germline V CDR1 and CDR2: ENHRY, SYGVKD.